One sample yielded the 11 T cell receptor beta chains listed below, sequenced in a study of post-analysis software for immune sequencing data. Findings and limits, study-wide: With TRBV5-6, TRBV5-1 and TRBV20-1 included, 4 or 5 TRBV segments were more frequent in patients than in controls.

The TCR beta cDNA libraries contained unique molecular identifiers. TCRdb processed the PCR reads anew with MiXCR; each CDR3 protein has one entry. The repertoire holds fewer than 900,000 distinct CDR3 sequences, with around 46% as singletons. No antigen is known for these receptors. Material for sequencing was blood. The receptors shown here come from a girl aged 5-17 years with multiple sclerosis.

The rearrangement uses TRBV29-1 and TRBJ2-4; D unclear. V was trimmed by 5 bases and J by 0 bases, leaving 8 bases between them. CDR1 and CDR2 (germline): SQVTM, ANQGSEA. This CDR3 has 13 residues. CDR3 amino acids: CSVMDRAKNIQYF. DNA of the CDR3: TGCAGCGTTATGGACCGAGCCAAAAACATTCAGTACTTC.

This clonotype has just a few counts. The gene calls are TRBV6-5 and TRBJ1-1, with 10 bases matching TRBD1. J gave up 4 bases and V 4 bases, and 9 bases lay outside the gene matches. Per the germline V gene, CDR1 is MNHEY and CDR2 is SVGAGI. The CDR3 is 16 residues long. This chain's CDR3 is CASSSAMGQGSTEAFF. CDR3 nucleotides: TGTGCCAGCAGTTCCGCCATGGGACAGGGGAGCACTGAAGCTTTCTTT.

The chain links TRBV20-1 to TRBJ2-5; D call uncertain. Trimming left V 0 bases short and J 2 bases short, with 13 bases between. CDR3 length equals 15 residues. CDR1 is DFQATT, CDR2 SNEGSKA, per germline (reference sequence). CDR3 in amino acids: CSAREKLGLQETQYF. The CDR3, as DNA: TGCAGTGCTAGAGAGAAACTGGGGTTGCAAGAGACCCAGTACTTC.

This clonotype has only a few counts. The genes are TRBV7-8 and TRBJ1-2, with D unresolved. CDR1 and CDR2 (germline): SGHVS, FQNEAQ. CDR3 length: 14 amino acids. Trimming removed 6 bases from V and 8 bases from J, with 19 bases in between. The CDR3 spells CASRHEGPAGGYTF. The CDR3 DNA reads as TGTGCCAGCAGACATGAAGGCCCGGCGGGCGGCTACACCTTC.

This clonotype appeared a few times. The V and J genes are TRBV5-5 and TRBJ2-3, with no clear D. The ends were cut back, 3 bases at V and 10 bases at J, with 0 bases in the middle. The CDR3 length is 8 residues. Germline-derived CDR1 and CDR2 are SGHKS and YYEKEE (reference sequence). The CDR3 DNA reads as TGTGCCAGCAGCTCGCAGTATTTT. Protein product: CASSSQYF.

The chain joins TRBV7-8 to TRBJ2-4, with 9 bases lining up with TRBD1. V shed 5 bases and J 4 bases; nucleotides not matched to a gene: 15. Germline values: CDR1 SGHVS, CDR2 FQNEAQ. CDR3 size: 18 residues. CDR3 loop: CASSPTPGTGLGKNIQYF. As DNA, the CDR3 is TGTGCCAGCAGCCCGACTCCCGGGACAGGGTTGGGTAAAAACATTCAGTACTTC.

This clonotype was recorded a few times. The junction differs from germline at one of its ends, possibly a read error. The chain joins TRBV20-1 to TRBJ2-7, with TRBD1 matching 9 bases. The germline CDR1 and CDR2 sequences are DFQATT and SNEGSKA (reference sequence). This CDR3 region has 15 residues. In DNA form, the CDR3 reads TGTAGTGCGACCTCTCCGGGACAGGGAGGCGGCGAGCAGTACTTC. Amino acid sequence: CSATSPGQGGGEQYF.

The V gene is TRBV15, the J gene TRBJ2-3, with D maybe TRBD2 (6 bases). Trimming left V 3 bases short and J 6 bases short, with 10 bases between. The CDR3 spans 13 residues. Germline CDR1 LNHNV, CDR2 YYDKDF (reference sequence). CDR3 in DNA: TGTGCCACCAGCAGTCGACTAGTCGATACGCAGTATTTT. Residues: CATSSRLVDTQYF.

Points on this clonotype: This clone may be a read error of a much larger clone one base away. The chain joins TRBV25-1 to TRBJ1-2; the D is unclear. Trimming removed 1 base from V and 3 bases from J, with 6 bases in between. The CDR3 extends over 13 amino acids. CDR1 is MGHDK and CDR2 is SYGVNS in the germline V gene. The CDR3 here is CASSESYDYGYTF. In DNA form, the CDR3 reads TGTGCCAGCAGTGAATCGTACGACTATGGCTACACCTTC.

V usage is TRBV28 and J usage is TRBJ1-1; no reliable D call. The CDR3 length is 15 residues. The ends were cut back, 2 bases at V and 5 bases at J, with 15 bases in the middle. Per the germline V gene, CDR1 is MDHEN and CDR2 is SYDVKM. This chain's CDR3 is CASSLSPGSKTEAFF. The DNA for the CDR3 is TGTGCCAGCAGTTTAAGTCCGGGATCGAAGACTGAAGCTTTCTTT.

This clonotype was counted only a few times. The V and J genes are TRBV10-3 and TRBJ2-7; tentatively, D is TRBD2 (6 bases). Trimming removed 3 bases from V and 4 bases from J, with 16 bases in between. The CDR3 consists of 15 residues. Per the germline V gene, CDR1 is ENHRY and CDR2 is SYGVKD. The CDR3 loop is CAISEQTDYSYEQYF. The CDR3 DNA sequence: TGTGCCATCAGTGAACAAACGGACTACTCTTACGAGCAGTACTTC.